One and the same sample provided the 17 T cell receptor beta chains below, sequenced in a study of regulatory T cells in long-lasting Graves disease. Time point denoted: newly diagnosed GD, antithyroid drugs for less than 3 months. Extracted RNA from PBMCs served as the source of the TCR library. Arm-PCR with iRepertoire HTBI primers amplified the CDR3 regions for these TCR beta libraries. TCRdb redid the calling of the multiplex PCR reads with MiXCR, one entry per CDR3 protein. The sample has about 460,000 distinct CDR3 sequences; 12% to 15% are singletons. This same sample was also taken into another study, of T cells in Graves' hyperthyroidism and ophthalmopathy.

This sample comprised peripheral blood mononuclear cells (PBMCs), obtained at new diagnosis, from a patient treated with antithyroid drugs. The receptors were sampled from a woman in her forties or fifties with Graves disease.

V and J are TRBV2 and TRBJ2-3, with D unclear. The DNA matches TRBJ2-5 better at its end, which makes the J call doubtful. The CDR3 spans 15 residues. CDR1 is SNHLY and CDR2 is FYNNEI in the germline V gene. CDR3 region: CASKENAIPPETQYF. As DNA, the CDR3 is TGTGCCAGCAAAGAGAACGCCATCCCTCCAGAGACCCAGTACTTC.

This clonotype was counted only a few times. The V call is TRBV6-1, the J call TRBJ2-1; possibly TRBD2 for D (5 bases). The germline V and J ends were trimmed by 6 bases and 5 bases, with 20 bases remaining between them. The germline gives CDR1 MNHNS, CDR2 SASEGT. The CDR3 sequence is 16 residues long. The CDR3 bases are TGTGCCAGCAGGGATCAACTAGGGAACAAACACAATGAGCAGTTCTTC. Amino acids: CASRDQLGNKHNEQFF.

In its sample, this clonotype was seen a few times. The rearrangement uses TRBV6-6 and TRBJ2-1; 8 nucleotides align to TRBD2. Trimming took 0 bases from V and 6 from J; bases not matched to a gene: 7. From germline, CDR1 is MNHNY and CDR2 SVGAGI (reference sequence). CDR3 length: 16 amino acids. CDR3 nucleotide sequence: TGTGCCAGCAGTTACTCGCCGGGAGGGGGATCCAATGAGCAGTTCTTC. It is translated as CASSYSPGGGSNEQFF.

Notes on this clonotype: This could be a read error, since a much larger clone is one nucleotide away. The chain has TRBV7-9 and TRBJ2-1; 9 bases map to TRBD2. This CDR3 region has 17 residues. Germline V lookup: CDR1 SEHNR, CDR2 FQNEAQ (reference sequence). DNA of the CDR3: TGTGCCAGCAGCAATTCGCCGGGACTAGCAACCGACAATGAGCAGTTGTTC. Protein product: CASSNSPGLATDNEQLF.

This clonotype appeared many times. Here the CDR3 reads CSARQGSGTDTQYF. The CDR3 nucleotides are TGCAGTGCTAGACAGGGTTCAGGCACAGATACGCAGTATTTT. The rearrangement uses TRBV20-1 and TRBJ2-3, with D maybe TRBD1 (5 bases). Germline V CDR1 and CDR2: DFQATT, SNEGSKA (reference sequence). V lost 2 bases to trimming and J lost 1 base, with 10 bases between them. The CDR3 runs 14 residues.

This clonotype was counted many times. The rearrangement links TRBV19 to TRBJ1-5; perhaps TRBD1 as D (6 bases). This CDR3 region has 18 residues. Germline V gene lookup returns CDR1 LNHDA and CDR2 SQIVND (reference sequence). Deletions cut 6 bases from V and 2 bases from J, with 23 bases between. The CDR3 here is CASRGGTGRYEGNQPQHF. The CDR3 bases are TGTGCCAGTAGAGGTGGTACAGGGCGCTATGAGGGCAATCAGCCCCAGCATTTT. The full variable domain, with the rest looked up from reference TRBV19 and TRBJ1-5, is DGGITQSPKYLFRKEGQNVTLSCEQNLNHDAMYWYRQDPGQGLRLIYYSQIVNDFQKGDIAEGYSVSREKKESFPLTVTSAQKNPTAFYLCASRGGTGRYEGNQPQHFGDGTRLSIL.

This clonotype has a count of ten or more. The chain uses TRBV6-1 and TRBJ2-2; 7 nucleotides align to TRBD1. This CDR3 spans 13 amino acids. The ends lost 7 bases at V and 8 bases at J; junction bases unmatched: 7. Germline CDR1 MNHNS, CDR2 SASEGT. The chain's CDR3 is CASTTGAAGELFF. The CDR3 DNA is TGTGCCAGCACAACAGGGGCGGCGGGGGAGCTGTTTTTT.

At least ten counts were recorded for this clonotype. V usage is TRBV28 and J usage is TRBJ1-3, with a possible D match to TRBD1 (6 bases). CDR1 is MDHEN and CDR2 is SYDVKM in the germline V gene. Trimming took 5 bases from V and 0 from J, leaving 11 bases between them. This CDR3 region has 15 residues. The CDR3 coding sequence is TGTGCCAGCAGTCTTACGACAGGCTCTGGAAACACCATATATTTT. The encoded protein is CASSLTTGSGNTIYF.

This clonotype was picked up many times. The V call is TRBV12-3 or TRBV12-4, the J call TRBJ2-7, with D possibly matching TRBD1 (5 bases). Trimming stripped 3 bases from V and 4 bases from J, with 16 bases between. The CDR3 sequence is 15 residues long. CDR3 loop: CASSFFGPGSYEQYF. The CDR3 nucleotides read TGTGCCAGCAGTTTCTTTGGGCCAGGGTCTTACGAGCAGTACTTC.

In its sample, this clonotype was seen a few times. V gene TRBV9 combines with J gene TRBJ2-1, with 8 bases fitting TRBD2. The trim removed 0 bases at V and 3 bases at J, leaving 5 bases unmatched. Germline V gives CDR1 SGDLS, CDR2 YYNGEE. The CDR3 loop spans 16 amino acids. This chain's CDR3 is CASSVGLRGVYNEQFF. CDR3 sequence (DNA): TGTGCCAGCAGCGTAGGTTTGCGGGGGGTCTACAATGAGCAGTTCTTC.

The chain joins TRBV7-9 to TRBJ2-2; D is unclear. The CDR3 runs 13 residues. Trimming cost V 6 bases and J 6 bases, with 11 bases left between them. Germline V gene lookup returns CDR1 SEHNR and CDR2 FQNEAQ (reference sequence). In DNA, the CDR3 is TGTGCCAGCAGTGCACTCCTGGCCGGGGAGCTGTTTTTT. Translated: CASSALLAGELFF.

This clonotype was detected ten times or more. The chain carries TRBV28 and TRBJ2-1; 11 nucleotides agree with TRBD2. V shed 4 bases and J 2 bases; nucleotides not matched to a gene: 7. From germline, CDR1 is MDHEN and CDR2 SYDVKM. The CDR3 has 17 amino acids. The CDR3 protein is CASSSASSGRTYNEQFF. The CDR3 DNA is TGTGCCAGCAGTTCGGCCTCTAGCGGGAGGACCTACAATGAGCAGTTCTTC.

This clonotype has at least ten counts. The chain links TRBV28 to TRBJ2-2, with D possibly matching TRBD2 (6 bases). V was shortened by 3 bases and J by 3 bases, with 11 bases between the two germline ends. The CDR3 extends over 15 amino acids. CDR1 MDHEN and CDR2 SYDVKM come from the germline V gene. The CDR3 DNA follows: TGTGCCAGCAGTTTCATTTGGGGGGACACCGGGGAGCTGTTTTTT. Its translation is CASSFIWGDTGELFF.

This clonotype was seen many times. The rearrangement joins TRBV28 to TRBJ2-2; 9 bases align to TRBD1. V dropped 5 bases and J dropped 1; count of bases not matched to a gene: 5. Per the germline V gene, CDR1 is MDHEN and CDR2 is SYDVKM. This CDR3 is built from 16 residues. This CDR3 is CASSALGQGNTGELFF. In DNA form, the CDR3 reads TGTGCCAGCAGTGCCCTGGGACAGGGGAACACCGGGGAGCTGTTTTTT.

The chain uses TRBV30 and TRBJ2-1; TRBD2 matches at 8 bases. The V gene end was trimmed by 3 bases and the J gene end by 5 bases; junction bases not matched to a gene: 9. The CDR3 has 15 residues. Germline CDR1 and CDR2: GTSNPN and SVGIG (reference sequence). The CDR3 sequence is CAWSWRGLVNNEQFF. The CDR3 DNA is TGTGCCTGGAGCTGGAGGGGACTAGTGAACAATGAGCAGTTCTTC.

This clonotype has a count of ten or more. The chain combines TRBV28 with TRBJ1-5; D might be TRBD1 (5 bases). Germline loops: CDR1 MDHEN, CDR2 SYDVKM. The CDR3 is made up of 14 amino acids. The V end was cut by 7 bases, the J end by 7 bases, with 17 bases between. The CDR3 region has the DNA TGTGCCAGCAACCAATTCCGGGGCGGGCAGCCCCAGCATTTT. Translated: CASNQFRGGQPQHF.

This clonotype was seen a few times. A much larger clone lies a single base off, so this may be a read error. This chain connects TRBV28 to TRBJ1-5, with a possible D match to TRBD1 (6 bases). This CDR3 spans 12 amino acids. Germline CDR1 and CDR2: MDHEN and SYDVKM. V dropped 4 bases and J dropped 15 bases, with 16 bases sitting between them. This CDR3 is CASSSDGQLWHF. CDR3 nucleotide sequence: TGTGCCAGCAGTTCTGACGGACAGCTCTGGCATTTT.